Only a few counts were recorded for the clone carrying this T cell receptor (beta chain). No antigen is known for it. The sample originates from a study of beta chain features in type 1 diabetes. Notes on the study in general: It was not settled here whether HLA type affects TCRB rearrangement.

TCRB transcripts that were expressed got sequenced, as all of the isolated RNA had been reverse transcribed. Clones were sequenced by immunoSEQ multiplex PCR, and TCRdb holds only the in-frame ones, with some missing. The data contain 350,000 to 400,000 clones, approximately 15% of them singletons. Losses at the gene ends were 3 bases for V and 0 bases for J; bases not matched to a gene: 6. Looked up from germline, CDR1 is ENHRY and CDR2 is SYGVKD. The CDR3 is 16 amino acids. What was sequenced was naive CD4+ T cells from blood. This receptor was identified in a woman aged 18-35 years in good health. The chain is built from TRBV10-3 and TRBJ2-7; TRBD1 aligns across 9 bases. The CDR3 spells CAISDAGTGPSYEQYF. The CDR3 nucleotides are TGTGCCATCAGTGATGCCGGGACAGGGCCCTCCTACGAGCAGTACTTC.